This T cell receptor beta chain was captured in a study of Ad26.COV2.S vaccination and SARS-CoV-2 variants. General study findings and limits: Vaccine recipients showed a spike-specific TCR breadth that was higher than in placebo recipients.

Notes on this clone: The antigen is unknown.

The protocol was immunoSEQ multiplex PCR, while the TCRdb copy is restricted to in-frame clones and leaves out a portion. The data show roughly 140,000 clones, roughly 90% seen once. The TCR was taken from a human donor who had recovered from COVID-19. Sequencing used peripheral blood, obtained after recovery from COVID-19.

CDR3 coding DNA: TGTGCCAGTGGGACTAGCGGGCGAGATACGCAGTATTTT. It codes for CASGTSGRDTQYF. The V and J genes are TRBV19 and TRBJ2-3; 12 bases match TRBD2. The CDR3 is made up of 13 amino acids. CDR1 is LNHDA and CDR2 is SQIVND in the germline V gene (reference sequence). Trimming removed 8 bases from V and 5 bases from J; junction bases left unmatched: 2.